The clone carrying this TCR beta chain was found many times. J was trimmed by 6 bases and V by 2 bases; bases with no gene match: 3. This CDR3 is built from 15 residues. Germline V gene lookup returns CDR1 SGHTA and CDR2 FQGTGA. This sample's time point: healthy volunteer bleed at 2 weeks. The total RNA was obtained from whole blood that was not fractionated. This sample stems from a study of human T cells and chemical hapten exposure. TCRdb analysed the RACE reads with MiXCR anew, one entry per CDR3 protein. The profile covers just over 90,000 distinct CDR3 sequences, with 8.5% to 9% appearing a single time and 2.9% taken by the ten largest.

This sequence originates from a female donor in good health. Some clones in this sample may be carry-over from other donors' samples. Sequenced: whole blood. The chain employs TRBV7-3 and TRBJ2-2; 10 bases fit TRBD2. The CDR3 bases are TGTGCCAGCAGCTTACTAGCGGGAGCGTCCGGGGAGCTGTTTTTT. Translated, it gives CASSLLAGASGELFF. The variable domain in full, with the rest retrieved from reference TRBV7-3 and TRBJ2-2, is GAGVSQTPSNKVTEKGKYVELRCDPISGHTALYWYRQSLGQGPEFLIYFQGTGAADDSGLPNDRFFAVRPEGSVSTLKIQRTERGDSAVYLCASSLLAGASGELFFGEGSRLTVL.